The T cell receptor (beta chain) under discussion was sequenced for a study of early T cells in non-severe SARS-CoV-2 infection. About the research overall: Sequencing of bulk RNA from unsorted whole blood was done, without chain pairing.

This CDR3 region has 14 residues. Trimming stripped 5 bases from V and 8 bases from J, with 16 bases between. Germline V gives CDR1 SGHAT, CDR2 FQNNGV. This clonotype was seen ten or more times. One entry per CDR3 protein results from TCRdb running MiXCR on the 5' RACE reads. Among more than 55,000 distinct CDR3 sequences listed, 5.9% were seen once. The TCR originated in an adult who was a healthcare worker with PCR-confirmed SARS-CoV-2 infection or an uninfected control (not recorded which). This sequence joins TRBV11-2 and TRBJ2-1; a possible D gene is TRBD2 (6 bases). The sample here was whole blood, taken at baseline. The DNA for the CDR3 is TGTGCCAGCAGCCCTAGCCCGACTAGAGATGAGCAGTTCTTC. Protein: CASSPSPTRDEQFF.